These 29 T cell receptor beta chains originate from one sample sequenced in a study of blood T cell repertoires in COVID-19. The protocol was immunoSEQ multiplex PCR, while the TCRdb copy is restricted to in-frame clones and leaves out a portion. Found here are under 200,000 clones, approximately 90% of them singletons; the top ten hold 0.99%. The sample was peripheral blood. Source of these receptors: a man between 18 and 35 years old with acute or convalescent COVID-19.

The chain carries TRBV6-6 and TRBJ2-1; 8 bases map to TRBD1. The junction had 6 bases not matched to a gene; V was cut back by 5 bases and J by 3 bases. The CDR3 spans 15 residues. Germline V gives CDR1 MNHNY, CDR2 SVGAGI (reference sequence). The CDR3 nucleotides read TGTGCCAGCAGTAGCGACAGGGGCTACTACAATGAGCAGTTCTTC. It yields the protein CASSSDRGYYNEQFF.

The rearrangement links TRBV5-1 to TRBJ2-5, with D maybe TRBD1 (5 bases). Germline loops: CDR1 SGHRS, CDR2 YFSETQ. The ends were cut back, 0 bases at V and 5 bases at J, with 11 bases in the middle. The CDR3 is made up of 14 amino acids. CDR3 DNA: TGCGCCAGCAGCTTGGGAACCTCAGGGGAGACCCAGTACTTC. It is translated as CASSLGTSGETQYF.

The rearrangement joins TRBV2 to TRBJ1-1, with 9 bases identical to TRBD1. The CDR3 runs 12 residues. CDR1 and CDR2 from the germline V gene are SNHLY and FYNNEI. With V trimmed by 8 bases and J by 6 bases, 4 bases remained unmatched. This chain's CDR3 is CASFGTGSEAFF. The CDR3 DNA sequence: TGTGCCAGCTTTGGGACAGGGTCTGAAGCTTTCTTT.

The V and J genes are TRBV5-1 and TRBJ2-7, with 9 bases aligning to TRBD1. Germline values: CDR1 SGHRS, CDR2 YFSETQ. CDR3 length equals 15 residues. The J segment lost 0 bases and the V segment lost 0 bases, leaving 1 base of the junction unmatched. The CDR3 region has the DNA TGCGCCAGCAGCTTGGGGACAGGGGACTCCTACGAGCAGTACGTC. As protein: CASSLGTGDSYEQYV.

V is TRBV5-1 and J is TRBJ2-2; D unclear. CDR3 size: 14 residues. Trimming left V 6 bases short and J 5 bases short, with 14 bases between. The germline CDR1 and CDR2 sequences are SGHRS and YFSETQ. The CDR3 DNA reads TGCGCCAGCACCTACGCCCCTAGTACCGGGGAGCTGTTTTTT. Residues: CASTYAPSTGELFF.

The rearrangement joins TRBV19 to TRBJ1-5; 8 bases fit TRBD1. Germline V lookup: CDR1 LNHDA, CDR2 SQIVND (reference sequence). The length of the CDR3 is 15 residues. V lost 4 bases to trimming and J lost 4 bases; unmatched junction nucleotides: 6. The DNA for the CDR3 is TGTGCCAGTAGTACTACCACAGGGGGGAATCAGCCCCAGCATTTT. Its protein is CASSTTTGGNQPQHF.

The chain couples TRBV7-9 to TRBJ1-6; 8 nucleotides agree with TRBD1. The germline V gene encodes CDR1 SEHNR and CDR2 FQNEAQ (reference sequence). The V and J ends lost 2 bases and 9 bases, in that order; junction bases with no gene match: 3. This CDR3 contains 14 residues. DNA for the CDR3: TGTGCCAGCAGCTTAAACAGGGGGGTTTCACCCCTCCACTTT. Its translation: CASSLNRGVSPLHF. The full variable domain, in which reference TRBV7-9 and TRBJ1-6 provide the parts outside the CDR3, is DTGVSQNPRHKITKRGQNVTFRCDPISEHNRLYWYRQTLGQGPEFLTYFQNEAQLEKSRLLSDRFSAERPKGSFSTLEIQRTEQGDSAMYLCASSLNRGVSPLHFGNGTRLTVT.

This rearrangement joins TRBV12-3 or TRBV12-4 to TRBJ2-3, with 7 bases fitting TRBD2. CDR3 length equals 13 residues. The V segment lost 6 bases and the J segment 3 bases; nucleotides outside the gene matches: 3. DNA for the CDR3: TGTGCCAGCAGCAGGGACTATACAGATACGCAGTATTTT. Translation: CASSRDYTDTQYF.

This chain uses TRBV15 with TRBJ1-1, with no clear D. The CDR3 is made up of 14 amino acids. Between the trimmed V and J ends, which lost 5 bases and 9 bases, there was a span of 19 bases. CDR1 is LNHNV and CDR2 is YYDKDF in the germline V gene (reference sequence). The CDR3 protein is CATSSSAVVAKAFF. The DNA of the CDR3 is TGTGCCACCAGCTCCTCCGCGGTGGTAGCGAAAGCTTTCTTT.

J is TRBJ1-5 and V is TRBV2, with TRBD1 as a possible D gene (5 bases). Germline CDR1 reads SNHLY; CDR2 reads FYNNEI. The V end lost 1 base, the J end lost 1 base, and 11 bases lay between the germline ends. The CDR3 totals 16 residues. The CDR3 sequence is CASSEGRQGSNQPQHF. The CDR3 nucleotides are TGTGCCAGCAGTGAAGGTAGGCAGGGAAGCAATCAGCCCCAGCATTTT. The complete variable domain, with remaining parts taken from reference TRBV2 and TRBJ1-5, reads EPEVTQTPSHQVTQMGQEVILRCVPISNHLYFYWYRQILGQKVEFLVSFYNNEISEKSEIFDDQFSVERPDGSNFTLKIRSTKLEDSAMYFCASSEGRQGSNQPQHFGDGTRLSIL.

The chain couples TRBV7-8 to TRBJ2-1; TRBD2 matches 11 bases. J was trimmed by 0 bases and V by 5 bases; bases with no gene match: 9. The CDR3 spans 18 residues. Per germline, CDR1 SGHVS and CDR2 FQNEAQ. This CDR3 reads CASSPGASGGSSYNEQFF. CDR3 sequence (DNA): TGTGCCAGCAGCCCGGGGGCTAGCGGGGGGAGCTCCTACAATGAGCAGTTCTTC.

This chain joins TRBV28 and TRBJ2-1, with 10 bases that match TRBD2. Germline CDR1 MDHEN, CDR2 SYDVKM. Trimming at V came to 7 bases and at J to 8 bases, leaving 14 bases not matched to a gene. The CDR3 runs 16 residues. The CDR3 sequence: CASTIARAGGRDEQFF. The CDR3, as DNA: TGTGCCAGCACCATTGCGCGAGCGGGGGGGCGGGATGAGCAGTTCTTC.

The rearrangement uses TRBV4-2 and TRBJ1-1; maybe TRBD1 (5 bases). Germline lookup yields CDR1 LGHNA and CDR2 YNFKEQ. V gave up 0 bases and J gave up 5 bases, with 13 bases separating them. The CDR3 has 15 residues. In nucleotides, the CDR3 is TGTGCCAGCAGCCAAGACCGCGGGGGAGGGACTGAAGCTTTCTTT. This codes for CASSQDRGGGTEAFF.

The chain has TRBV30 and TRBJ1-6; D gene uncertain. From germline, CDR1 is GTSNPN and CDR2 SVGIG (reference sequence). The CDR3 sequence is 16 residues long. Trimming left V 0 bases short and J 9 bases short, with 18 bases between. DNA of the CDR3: TGTGCCTGGAGTGTTCTTGCGGGATTTTCGGCTTCACCCCTCCACTTT. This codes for CAWSVLAGFSASPLHF. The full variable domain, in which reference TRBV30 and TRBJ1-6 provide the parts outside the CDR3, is SQTIHQWPATLVQPVGSPLSLECTVEGTSNPNLYWYRQAAGRGLQLLFYSVGIGQISSEVPQNLSASRPQDRQFILSSKKLLLSDSGFYLCAWSVLAGFSASPLHFGNGTRLTVT.

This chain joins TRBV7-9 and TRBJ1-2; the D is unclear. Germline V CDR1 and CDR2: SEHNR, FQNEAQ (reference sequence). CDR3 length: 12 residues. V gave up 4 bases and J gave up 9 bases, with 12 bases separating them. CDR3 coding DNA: TGTGCCAGCAGCTCGGGTGAATTAAGCTACACCTTC. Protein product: CASSSGELSYTF.

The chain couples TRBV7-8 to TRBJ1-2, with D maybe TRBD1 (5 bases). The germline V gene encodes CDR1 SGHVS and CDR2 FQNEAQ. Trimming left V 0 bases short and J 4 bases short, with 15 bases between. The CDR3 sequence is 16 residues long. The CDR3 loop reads CASSLAGAGVGYGYTF. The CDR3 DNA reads TGTGCCAGCAGCTTAGCAGGGGCCGGCGTCGGCTATGGCTACACCTTC.

CDR3 residues: CASMRTGTGVGDTQYF. DNA for the CDR3: TGTGCCAGCATGCGAACCGGGACAGGGGTTGGAGATACGCAGTATTTT. This chain links TRBV6-6 with TRBJ2-3; TRBD1 matches at 10 bases. V was pared by 7 bases and J by 5 bases, with 12 bases of the junction left unmatched. This CDR3 comprises 16 residues. CDR1 and CDR2 (germline): MNHNY, SVGAGI (reference sequence).

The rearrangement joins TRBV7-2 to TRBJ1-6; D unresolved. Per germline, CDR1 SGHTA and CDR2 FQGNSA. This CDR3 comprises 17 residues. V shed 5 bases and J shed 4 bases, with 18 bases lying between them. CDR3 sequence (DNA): TGTGCCAGCAGCAAAAGGCAGGTTCTTTCGTATAATTCACCCCTCCACTTT. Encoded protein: CASSKRQVLSYNSPLHF.

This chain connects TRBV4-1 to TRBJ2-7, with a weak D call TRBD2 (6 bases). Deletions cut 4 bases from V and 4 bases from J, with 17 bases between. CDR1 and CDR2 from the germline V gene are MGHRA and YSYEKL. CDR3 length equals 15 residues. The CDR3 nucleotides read TGCGCCAGCAGCCCCGGGGCGGGGCGCACTTACGAGCAGTACGTC. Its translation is CASSPGAGRTYEQYV.

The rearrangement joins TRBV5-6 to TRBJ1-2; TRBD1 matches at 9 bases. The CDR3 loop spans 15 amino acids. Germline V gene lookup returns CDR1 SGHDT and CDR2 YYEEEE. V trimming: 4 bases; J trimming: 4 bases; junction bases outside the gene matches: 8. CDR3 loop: CASSLNRDRAYGYTF. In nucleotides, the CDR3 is TGTGCCAGCAGCCTAAACCGGGACAGGGCCTATGGCTACACCTTC. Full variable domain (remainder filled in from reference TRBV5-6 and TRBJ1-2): DAGVTQSPTHLIKTRGQQVTLRCSPKSGHDTVSWYQQALGQGPQFIFQYYEEEERQRGNFPDRFSGHQFPNYSSELNVNALLLGDSALYLCASSLNRDRAYGYTFGSGTRLTVV.

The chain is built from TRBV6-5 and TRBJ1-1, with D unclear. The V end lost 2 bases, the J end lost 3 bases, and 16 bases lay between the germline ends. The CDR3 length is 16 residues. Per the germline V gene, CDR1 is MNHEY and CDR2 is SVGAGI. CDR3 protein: CASSYIGRGGYTEAFF. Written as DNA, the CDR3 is TGTGCCAGCAGTTACATCGGTCGGGGAGGGTACACTGAAGCTTTCTTT.

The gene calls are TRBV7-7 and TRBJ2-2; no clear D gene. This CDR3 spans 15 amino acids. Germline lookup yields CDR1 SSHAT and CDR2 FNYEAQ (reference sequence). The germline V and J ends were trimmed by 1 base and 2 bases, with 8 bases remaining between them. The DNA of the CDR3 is TGTGCCAGCAGCTTAGGAGACTCAAACACCGGGGAGCTGTTTTTT. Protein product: CASSLGDSNTGELFF.

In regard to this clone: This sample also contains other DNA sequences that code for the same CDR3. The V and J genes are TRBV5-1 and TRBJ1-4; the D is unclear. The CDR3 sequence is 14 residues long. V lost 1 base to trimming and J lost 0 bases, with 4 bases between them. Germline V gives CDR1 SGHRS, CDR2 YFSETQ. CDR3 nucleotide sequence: TGCGCCAGCAGCTTGTCGGCAACTAATGAAAAACTGTTTTTT. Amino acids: CASSLSATNEKLFF.

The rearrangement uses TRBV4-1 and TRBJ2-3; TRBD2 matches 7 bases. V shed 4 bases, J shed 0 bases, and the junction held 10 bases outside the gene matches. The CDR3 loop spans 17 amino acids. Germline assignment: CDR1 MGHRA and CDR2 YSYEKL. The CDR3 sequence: CASSLAASGGSTDTQYF. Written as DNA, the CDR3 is TGCGCCAGCAGCCTAGCGGCATCGGGGGGAAGCACAGATACGCAGTATTTT.

CDR3 nucleotide sequence: TGCGCCAGCAGCTTGGAATCAGGGAGGACTGAAGCTTTCTTT. Translation gives CASSLESGRTEAFF. The rearrangement joins TRBV5-1 to TRBJ1-1; weak D call: TRBD1 (5 bases). Looked up from germline, CDR1 is SGHRS and CDR2 is YFSETQ. V gave up 0 bases and J gave up 5 bases, with 11 bases separating them. The CDR3 extends over 14 amino acids.

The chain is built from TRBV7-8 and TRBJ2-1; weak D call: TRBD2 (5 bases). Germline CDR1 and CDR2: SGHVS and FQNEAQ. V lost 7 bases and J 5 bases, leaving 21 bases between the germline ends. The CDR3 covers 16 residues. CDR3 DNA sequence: TGTGCCAGCACCCCCGGGTTCACCCCGGAGGACAATGAGCAGTTCTTC. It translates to CASTPGFTPEDNEQFF. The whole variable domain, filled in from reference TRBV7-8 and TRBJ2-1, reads GAGVSQSPRYKVAKRGQDVALRCDPISGHVSLFWYQQALGQGPEFLTYFQNEAQLDKSGLPSDRFFAERPEGSVSTLKIQRTQQEDSAVYLCASTPGFTPEDNEQFFGPGTRLTVL.

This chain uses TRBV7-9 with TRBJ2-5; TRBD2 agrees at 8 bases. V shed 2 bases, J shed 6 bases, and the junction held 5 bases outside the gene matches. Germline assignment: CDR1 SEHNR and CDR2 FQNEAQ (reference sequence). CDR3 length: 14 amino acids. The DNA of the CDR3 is TGTGCCAGCAGCTTAAACGGGGGGGTGAAGACCCAGTACTTC. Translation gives CASSLNGGVKTQYF.

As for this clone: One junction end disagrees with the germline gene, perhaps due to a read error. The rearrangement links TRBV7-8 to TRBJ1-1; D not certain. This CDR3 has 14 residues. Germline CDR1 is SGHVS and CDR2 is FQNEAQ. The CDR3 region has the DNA TGTGCCAGCAGCCCCCCACAGCTGAACGCTGAAGCTTTCTTT. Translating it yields CASSPPQLNAEAFF. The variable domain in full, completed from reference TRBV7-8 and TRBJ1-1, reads GAGVSQSPRYKVAKRGQDVALRCDPISGHVSLFWYQQALGQGPEFLTYFQNEAQLDKSGLPSDRFFAERPEGSVSTLKIQRTQQEDSAVYLCASSPPQLNAEAFFGQGTRLTVV.

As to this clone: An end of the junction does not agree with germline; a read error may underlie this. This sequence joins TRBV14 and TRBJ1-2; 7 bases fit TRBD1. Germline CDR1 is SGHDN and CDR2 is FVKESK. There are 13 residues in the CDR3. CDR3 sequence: CASSQDREWTGAF. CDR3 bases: TGTGCCAGCAGCCAAGATCGGGAGTGGACAGGCGCCTTC.